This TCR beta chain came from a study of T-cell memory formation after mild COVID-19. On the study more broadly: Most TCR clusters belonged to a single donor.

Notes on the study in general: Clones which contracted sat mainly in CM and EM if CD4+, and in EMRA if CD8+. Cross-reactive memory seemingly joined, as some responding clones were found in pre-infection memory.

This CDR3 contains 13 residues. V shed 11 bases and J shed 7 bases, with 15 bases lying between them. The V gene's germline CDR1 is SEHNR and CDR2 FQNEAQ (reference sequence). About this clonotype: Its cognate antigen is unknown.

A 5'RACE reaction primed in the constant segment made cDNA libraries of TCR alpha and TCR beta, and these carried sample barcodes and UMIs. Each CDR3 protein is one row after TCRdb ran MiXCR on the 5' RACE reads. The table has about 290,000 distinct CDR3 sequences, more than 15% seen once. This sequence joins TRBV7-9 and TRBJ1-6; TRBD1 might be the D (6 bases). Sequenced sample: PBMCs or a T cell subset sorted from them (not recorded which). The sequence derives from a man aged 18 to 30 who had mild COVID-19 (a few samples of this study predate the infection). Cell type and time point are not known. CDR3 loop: CAVGRGTNSPLHF. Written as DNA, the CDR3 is TGTGCCGTAGGGAGAGGGACAAATTCACCCCTCCACTTT.